Each of the 27 T cell receptor beta chains below was sequenced from the same sample in a study of CXCR3 chemokines and chemotherapy response in bladder cancer. Each CDR3 protein is one row after TCRdb ran MiXCR on the PCR reads. Counted here are about 8,900 distinct CDR3 sequences, about 23% occurring once; the ten biggest clones make up around 8.1%. The sample here was taken from a patient whose treatment included neoadjuvant chemotherapy. The origin of the receptors is a human donor with bladder cancer that did not respond to neoadjuvant chemotherapy.

This clonotype has ten or more counts. The chain recombines TRBV12-3 or TRBV12-4 with TRBJ2-1, with D tentatively TRBD1 (6 bases). Trimming shortened V by 5 bases and J by 4 bases, and 18 bases separated the two germline ends. CDR3 length: 16 amino acids. This CDR3 is CASSPSTGLRYNEQFF. CDR3 in DNA: TGTGCCAGCAGTCCCTCGACAGGCCTCCGGTACAATGAGCAGTTCTTC.

This clonotype has a single count. This rearrangement joins TRBV20-1 to TRBJ1-5; D is possibly TRBD1 (5 bases). V was trimmed by 3 bases and J by 2 bases, leaving 8 bases between them. This CDR3 comprises 13 residues. CDR1 and CDR2 (germline): DFQATT, SNEGSKA (reference sequence). DNA for the CDR3: TGCAGTGCTAGGTCGGGGGGCAATCAGCCCCAGCATTTT. Amino acid sequence: CSARSGGNQPQHF.

A word on this clonotype: One base away lies a much larger clone, so this may be a sequencing read error. The V gene is TRBV2, the J gene TRBJ2-2; perhaps TRBD2 as D (5 bases). This CDR3 spans 14 amino acids. Germline V gives CDR1 SNHLY, CDR2 FYNNEI. CDR3 region: CASSAQANTGELLF. CDR3 coding DNA: TGTGCCAGCAGTGCCCAGGCGAACACCGGGGAGCTGCTTTTT.

This chain connects TRBV2 to TRBJ2-5, with 11 bases identical to TRBD2. Looked up from germline, CDR1 is SNHLY and CDR2 is FYNNEI. The CDR3 loop spans 15 amino acids. With V trimmed by 2 bases and J by 4 bases, 3 bases remained unmatched. CDR3 region: CASSETSGGGETQYF. The CDR3 DNA reads TGTGCCAGCAGTGAAACTAGCGGGGGTGGAGAGACCCAGTACTTC.

About this clonotype: Given a far larger clone just one base away, this is likely a sequencing read error. The chain employs TRBV6-2 or TRBV6-3 and TRBJ2-1; the match to TRBD1 covers 10 bases. V dropped 6 bases and J dropped 13; count of bases not matched to a gene: 12. Germline values: CDR1 MNHEY, CDR2 SVGEGT. This CDR3 is 14 amino acids long. CDR3 protein: CASSRDRGGETQFF. CDR3 sequence (DNA): TGTGCCAGCAGCCGGGACAGGGGTGGTGAGACCCAGTTCTTC.

This clonotype is judged medium-sized (0.01 to 0.1%). The chain combines TRBV19 with TRBJ2-6, with D hard to call. Trimming cost V 10 bases and J 5 bases, with 6 bases left between them. Germline values: CDR1 LNHDA, CDR2 SQIVND (reference sequence). CDR3 length: 11 amino acids. The CDR3 reads CATCRANVLTF. The CDR3 DNA follows: TGTGCCACCTGTAGGGCCAACGTCCTGACTTTC.

This clonotype is classed as medium-sized. V is TRBV7-2 and J is TRBJ2-1; TRBD2 matches at 13 bases. V lost 3 bases and J lost 8; bases outside the gene matches: 4. CDR3 length equals 15 residues. Germline CDR1 is SGHTA and CDR2 is FQGNSA. CDR3 protein: CASSFFGLAGDEQFF. Here the CDR3 DNA reads TGTGCCAGCAGCTTCTTTGGACTAGCGGGGGATGAGCAGTTCTTC.

This clonotype is medium-sized. The chain links TRBV6-1 to TRBJ1-2; a possible D gene is TRBD1 (6 bases). Per germline, CDR1 MNHNS and CDR2 SASEGT. With 1 base removed from V and 5 bases from J, the gap between germline ends came to 14 bases. This CDR3 spans 15 amino acids. This chain's CDR3 is CASSEVGGGGYGYTF. CDR3 DNA: TGTGCCAGCAGTGAAGTTGGGGGCGGGGGGTATGGCTACACCTTC.

This clonotype has a handful of counts. V is TRBV20-1 and J is TRBJ2-7; tentatively, D is TRBD1 or TRBD2 (5 bases each). The CDR3 is 16 amino acids. V was cut by 3 bases and J by 0 bases, with 18 bases left in between. Germline-derived CDR1 and CDR2 are DFQATT and SNEGSKA (reference sequence). The CDR3 coding sequence is TGCAGTGCTAGGTTTGTTGGGGGAGTCAGCTCCTACGAGCAGTACTTC. This codes for CSARFVGGVSSYEQYF.

The chain uses TRBV6-5 and TRBJ2-1; 9 bases are shared with TRBD2. Germline assignment: CDR1 MNHEY and CDR2 SVGAGI. Unmatched junction bases numbered 15, after V lost 7 bases and J lost 5 bases. The CDR3 consists of 17 residues. The DNA of the CDR3 is TGTGCCAGCATTGAGTCCACCTTAGCGGGGGCAGACAATGAGCAGTTCTTC. It translates to CASIESTLAGADNEQFF.

This clonotype showed up many times. The chain employs TRBV10-3 and TRBJ1-3, with a possible D match to TRBD1 (6 bases). Trimming took 0 bases from V and 3 from J, leaving 18 bases between them. Looked up from germline, CDR1 is ENHRY and CDR2 is SYGVKD. The CDR3 covers 18 residues. The CDR3 coding sequence is TGTGCCATCAGTGAGTCGCGGGGCAGGGGAAATAGTGGAAACACCATATATTTT. It yields the protein CAISESRGRGNSGNTIYF.

This clonotype was counted only a few times. The V call is TRBV2, the J call TRBJ1-1, with D hard to call. The V gene's germline CDR1 is SNHLY and CDR2 FYNNEI. CDR3 length: 13 residues. V lost 4 bases to trimming and J lost 5 bases, with 11 bases between them. DNA of the CDR3: TGTGCCAGCAGTGGGCTTTCGGGGACTGAAGCTTTCTTT. This sequence encodes CASSGLSGTEAFF.

Many counts were recorded for this clonotype. J is TRBJ2-7 and V is TRBV12-3 or TRBV12-4; D is perhaps TRBD1 (5 bases). CDR3 size: 15 residues. Trimming left V 3 bases short and J 3 bases short, with 15 bases between. The CDR3 nucleotides are TGTGCCAGCAGTTTGGCCCCTCAGGGTGTCTACGAGCAGTACTTC. This codes for CASSLAPQGVYEQYF.

By proportion, this clonotype is large. The chain couples TRBV5-6 to TRBJ2-2, with no clear D. CDR3 length: 12 amino acids. V shed 5 bases and J shed 4 bases, with 6 bases lying between them. The germline CDR1 and CDR2 sequences are SGHDT and YYEEEE. CDR3 nucleotide sequence: TGTGCCAGCAGAGATGGCACCGGGGAGCTGTTTTTT. Residues: CASRDGTGELFF.

This clonotype is termed medium-sized. The chain has TRBV19 and TRBJ1-3, with D unresolved. V lost 3 bases to trimming and J lost 2 bases, with 14 bases between them. This CDR3 has 16 amino acids. Per germline, CDR1 LNHDA and CDR2 SQIVND (reference sequence). The CDR3 sequence is CASSIREGRAGNTIYF. CDR3 DNA sequence: TGTGCCAGTAGTATTCGGGAGGGTAGGGCTGGAAACACCATATATTTT.

This clonotype was seen at least ten times. The CDR3: CASTRLGGNTEAFF. The CDR3 DNA is TGTGCCAGCACCCGACTGGGGGGGAACACTGAAGCTTTCTTT. The V and J genes are TRBV5-5 and TRBJ1-1, with D tentatively TRBD1 (5 bases). The germline V gene encodes CDR1 SGHKS and CDR2 YYEKEE (reference sequence). Trimming took 6 bases from V and 1 from J, leaving 13 bases between them. The CDR3 extends over 14 amino acids.

On this clonotype itself: This sequence is one base from a far larger clone and is likely a read error. V and J are TRBV6-1 and TRBJ1-1, with a tentative D call TRBD1 (5 bases). The CDR3 extends over 13 amino acids. The V gene lost 6 bases and the J gene lost 8 bases, with 16 bases spanning the gap. Per germline, CDR1 MNHNS and CDR2 SASEGT. The CDR3 nucleotides read TGTGCCAGCAGCTTACAGACAGAAGGGGAAGCTTTCTTT. Its protein is CASSLQTEGEAFF.

This clonotype was observed many times. The rearrangement links TRBV28 to TRBJ2-1, with D tentatively TRBD1 or TRBD2 (5 bases each). Germline CDR1 reads MDHEN; CDR2 reads SYDVKM. V lost 2 bases, J lost 4 bases, and 9 bases lay in between. The CDR3 is 14 residues long. The CDR3 spells CASSLGGPYNEQFF. CDR3 coding DNA: TGTGCCAGCAGTTTAGGGGGACCATACAATGAGCAGTTCTTC.

The chain is built from TRBV6-5 and TRBJ2-1; 8 bases line up with TRBD2. V was clipped by 4 bases and J by 0 bases; unmatched bases: 2. The CDR3 has 15 residues. From germline, CDR1 is MNHEY and CDR2 SVGAGI. The CDR3 DNA reads as TGTGCCAGCAGTTTCGGGGGGGCCTCCTACAATGAGCAGTTCTTC. Protein: CASSFGGASYNEQFF.

This chain connects TRBV11-2 to TRBJ2-7; 10 positions agree with TRBD2. CDR1 SGHAT and CDR2 FQNNGV come from the germline V gene. There are 15 residues in the CDR3. Trimming cost V 1 base and J 2 bases; bases outside gene matches: 2. CDR3 nucleotides: TGTGCCAGCAGCTTAGGGAGCGGGGGGGCCTACGAGCAGTACTTC. This encodes CASSLGSGGAYEQYF.

The sample holds many counts of this clonotype. The chain recombines TRBV6-5 with TRBJ2-5; a possible D gene is TRBD2 (6 bases). The CDR3 totals 15 residues. Trimming removed 2 bases from V and 4 bases from J, with 14 bases in between. The germline CDR1 and CDR2 sequences are MNHEY and SVGAGI. This chain's CDR3 is CASSYAGIRVETQYF. The CDR3 bases are TGTGCCAGCAGTTACGCGGGGATCAGAGTAGAGACCCAGTACTTC.

The chain recombines TRBV19 with TRBJ2-3; D is perhaps TRBD2 (6 bases). The better agreement between TRBJ2-1 and the DNA end casts doubt on the J call. Per the germline V gene, CDR1 is LNHDA and CDR2 is SQIVND (reference sequence). CDR3 length: 16 amino acids. This CDR3 is CASSAAGTLLDNEQFF. For the CDR3, the DNA is TGTGCCAGTAGTGCGGCAGGGACTCTCCTAGACAATGAGCAGTTCTTC.

By share, this clonotype counts as medium-sized. This sequence joins TRBV18 and TRBJ1-6; no clear D gene. Germline V gives CDR1 KGHSH, CDR2 LQKENI. The CDR3 totals 13 residues. V shed 3 bases and J shed 10 bases, with 10 bases lying between them. CDR3: CASSPQVGSPLHF. The CDR3 DNA follows: TGTGCCAGCTCACCTCAGGTGGGCTCACCCCTCCACTTT.

The sample holds a few counts of this clonotype. The chain couples TRBV2 to TRBJ2-5, with 8 bases identical to TRBD1. Germline values: CDR1 SNHLY, CDR2 FYNNEI. The V segment lost 6 bases and the J segment 1 base; nucleotides outside the gene matches: 10. This CDR3 spans 16 amino acids. DNA for the CDR3: TGTGCCAGCAGGGGCAGGGGGCATGTGGTCCAAGAGACCCAGTACTTC. This translates into CASRGRGHVVQETQYF.

Judged by abundance, this clonotype is large. The rearrangement joins TRBV5-4 to TRBJ2-2, with TRBD1 matching over 9 bases. Per germline, CDR1 SGHNT and CDR2 YYREEE (reference sequence). V lost 4 bases, J lost 6 bases, and 4 bases stayed unmatched. The CDR3 is made up of 14 amino acids. Here the CDR3 DNA reads TGTGCCAGCAGCCCACAGGGGGCTCCCGGGGAGCTGTTTTTT. Encoded protein: CASSPQGAPGELFF.

The rearrangement uses TRBV10-3 and TRBJ2-2; 13 bases are shared with TRBD2. CDR3 length: 16 amino acids. J was trimmed by 10 bases and V by 6 bases; bases with no gene match: 11. Germline V gives CDR1 ENHRY, CDR2 SYGVKD. Written as DNA, the CDR3 is TGTGCCATCAGGTCCGGGACTAGCGGGGACCGGTTGGAGCTGTTTTTT. This translates into CAIRSGTSGDRLELFF.

This clonotype rates as medium-sized. As DNA, the CDR3 is TGTGCCAGCTCCCCATCAGAGGTTTGGGAAAAACTGTTTTTT. The encoded protein is CASSPSEVWEKLFF. The chain links TRBV6-1 to TRBJ1-4; unclear D gene. CDR3 length: 14 amino acids. The V and J ends lost 8 bases and 8 bases respectively, with 18 bases between them. Germline V lookup: CDR1 MNHNS, CDR2 SASEGT.